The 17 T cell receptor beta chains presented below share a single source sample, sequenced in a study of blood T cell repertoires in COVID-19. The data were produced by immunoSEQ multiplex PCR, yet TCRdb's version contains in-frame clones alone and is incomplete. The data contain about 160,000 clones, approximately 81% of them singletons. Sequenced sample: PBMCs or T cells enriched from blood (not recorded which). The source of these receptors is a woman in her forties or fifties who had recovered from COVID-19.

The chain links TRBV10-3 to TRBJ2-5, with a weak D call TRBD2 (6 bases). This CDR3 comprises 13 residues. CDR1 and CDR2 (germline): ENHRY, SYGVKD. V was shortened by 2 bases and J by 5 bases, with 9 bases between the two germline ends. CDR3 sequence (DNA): TGTGCCATCAGTGAGAGGAGCGGGGAGACCCAGTACTTC. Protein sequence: CAISERSGETQYF.

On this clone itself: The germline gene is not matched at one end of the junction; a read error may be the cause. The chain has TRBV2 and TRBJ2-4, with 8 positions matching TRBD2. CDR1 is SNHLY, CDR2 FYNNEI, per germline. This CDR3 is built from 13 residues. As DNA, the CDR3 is TGTGCCAGCAGTGATGGACTAGCTCCCGGGGCTTCCTTC. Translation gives CASSDGLAPGASF. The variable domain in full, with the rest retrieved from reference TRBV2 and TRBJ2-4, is EPEVTQTPSHQVTQMGQEVILRCVPISNHLYFYWYRQILGQKVEFLVSFYNNEISEKSEIFDDQFSVERPDGSNFTLKIRSTKLEDSAMYFCASSDGLAPGASFGAGTRLSVL.

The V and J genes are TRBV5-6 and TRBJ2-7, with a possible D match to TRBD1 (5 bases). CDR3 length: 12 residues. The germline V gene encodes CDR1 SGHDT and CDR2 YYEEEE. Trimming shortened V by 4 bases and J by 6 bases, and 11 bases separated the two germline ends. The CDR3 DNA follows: TGTGCCAGCAGCCGCGGCAGGGTCGAGCAGTACTTC. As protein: CASSRGRVEQYF.

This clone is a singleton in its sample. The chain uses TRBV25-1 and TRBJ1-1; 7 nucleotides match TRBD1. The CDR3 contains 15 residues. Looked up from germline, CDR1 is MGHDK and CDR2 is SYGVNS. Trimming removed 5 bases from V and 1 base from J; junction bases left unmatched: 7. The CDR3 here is CASSPLGTENTEAFF. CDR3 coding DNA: TGTGCCAGCAGTCCCCTCGGGACAGAGAACACTGAAGCTTTCTTT.

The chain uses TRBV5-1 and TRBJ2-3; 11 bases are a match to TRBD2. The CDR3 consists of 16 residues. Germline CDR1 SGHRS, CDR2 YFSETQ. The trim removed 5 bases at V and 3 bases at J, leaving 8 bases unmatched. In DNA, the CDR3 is TGCGCCAGCAGTTCACTAGCGGGAGTGAGTACAGATACGCAGTATTTT. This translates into CASSSLAGVSTDTQYF.

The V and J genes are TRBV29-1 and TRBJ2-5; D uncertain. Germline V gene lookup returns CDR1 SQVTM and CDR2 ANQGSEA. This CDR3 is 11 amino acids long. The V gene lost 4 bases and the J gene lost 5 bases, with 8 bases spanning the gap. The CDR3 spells CSVVLGETQYF. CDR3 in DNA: TGCAGCGTTGTCCTCGGGGAGACCCAGTACTTC.

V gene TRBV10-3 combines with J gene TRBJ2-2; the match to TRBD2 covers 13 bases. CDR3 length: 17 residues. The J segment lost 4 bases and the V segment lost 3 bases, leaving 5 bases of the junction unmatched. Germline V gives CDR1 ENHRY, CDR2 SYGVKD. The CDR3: CAISELAGGRGTGELFF. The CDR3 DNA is TGTGCCATCAGTGAACTAGCGGGGGGGCGTGGCACCGGGGAGCTGTTTTTT.

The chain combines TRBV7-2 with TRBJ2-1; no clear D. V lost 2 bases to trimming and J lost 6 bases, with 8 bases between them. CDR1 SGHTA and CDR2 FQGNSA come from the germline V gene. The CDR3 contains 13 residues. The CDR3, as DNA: TGTGCCAGCAGCTTAAATTCCATCAATGAGCAGTTCTTC. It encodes CASSLNSINEQFF.

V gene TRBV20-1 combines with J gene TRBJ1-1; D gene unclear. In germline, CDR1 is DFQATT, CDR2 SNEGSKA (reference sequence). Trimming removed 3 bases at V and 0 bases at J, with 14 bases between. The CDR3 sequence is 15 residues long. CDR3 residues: CSASSKRPMNTEAFF. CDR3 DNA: TGCAGTGCTAGTTCGAAACGCCCTATGAACACTGAAGCTTTCTTT.

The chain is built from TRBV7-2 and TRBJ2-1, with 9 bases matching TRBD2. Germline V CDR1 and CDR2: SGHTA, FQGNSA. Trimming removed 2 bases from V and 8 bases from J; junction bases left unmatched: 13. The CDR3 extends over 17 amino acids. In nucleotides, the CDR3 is TGTGCCAGCAGCTTATTCGTTTCGAGTAGCGGGGGATATGAGCAGTTCTTC. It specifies CASSLFVSSSGGYEQFF. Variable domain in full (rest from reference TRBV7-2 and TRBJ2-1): GAGVSQSPSNKVTEKGKDVELRCDPISGHTALYWYRQSLGQGLEFLIYFQGNSAPDKSGLPSDRFSAERTGGSVSTLTIQRTQQEDSAVYLCASSLFVSSSGGYEQFFGPGTRLTVL.

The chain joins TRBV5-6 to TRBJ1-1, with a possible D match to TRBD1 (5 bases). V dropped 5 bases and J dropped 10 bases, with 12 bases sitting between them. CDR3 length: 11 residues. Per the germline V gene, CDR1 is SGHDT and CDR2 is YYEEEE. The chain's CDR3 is CASSTGVGAFF. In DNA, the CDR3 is TGTGCCAGCAGTACAGGTGTCGGAGCTTTCTTT.

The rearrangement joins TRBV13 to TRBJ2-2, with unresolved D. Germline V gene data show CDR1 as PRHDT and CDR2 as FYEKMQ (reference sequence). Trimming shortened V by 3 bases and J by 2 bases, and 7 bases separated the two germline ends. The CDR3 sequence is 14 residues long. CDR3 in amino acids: CASSFQINTGELFF. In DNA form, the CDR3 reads TGTGCCAGCAGCTTCCAGATAAACACCGGGGAGCTGTTTTTT.

CDR3 nucleotide sequence: TGTGCCAGCAGTTTATTTGGGCAGGGGGCGACCTACGAGCAGTACTTC. The encoded protein is CASSLFGQGATYEQYF. The chain couples TRBV28 to TRBJ2-7; 8 bases line up with TRBD1. J gave up 2 bases and V 1 base, and 7 bases lay outside the gene matches. This CDR3 has 16 amino acids. Germline assignment: CDR1 MDHEN and CDR2 SYDVKM.

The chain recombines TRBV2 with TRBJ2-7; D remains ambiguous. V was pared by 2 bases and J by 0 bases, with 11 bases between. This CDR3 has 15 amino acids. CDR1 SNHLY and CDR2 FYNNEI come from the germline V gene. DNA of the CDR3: TGTGCCAGCAGTGAAATGGTCCGGAGCTCCTACGAGCAGTACTTC. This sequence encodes CASSEMVRSSYEQYF.

The CDR3 region has the DNA TGCGCCAGCAGTCAATCAACAGGGTCTAGTGGCTACACCTTC. This sequence encodes CASSQSTGSSGYTF. This sequence joins TRBV23-1 and TRBJ1-2, with a tentative D call TRBD1 (6 bases). Being an ORF, TRBV23-1 has a function that is uncertain. CDR3 length equals 14 residues. Trimming took 0 bases from V and 7 from J, leaving 12 bases between them.

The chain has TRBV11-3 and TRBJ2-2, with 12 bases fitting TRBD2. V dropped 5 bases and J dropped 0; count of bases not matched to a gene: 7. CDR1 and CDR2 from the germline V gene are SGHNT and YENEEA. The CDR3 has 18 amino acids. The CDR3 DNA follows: TGTGCCAGCAGCCCTAGCGGGGGGGGCGGGCCGAACACCGGGGAGCTGTTTTTT. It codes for CASSPSGGGGPNTGELFF.

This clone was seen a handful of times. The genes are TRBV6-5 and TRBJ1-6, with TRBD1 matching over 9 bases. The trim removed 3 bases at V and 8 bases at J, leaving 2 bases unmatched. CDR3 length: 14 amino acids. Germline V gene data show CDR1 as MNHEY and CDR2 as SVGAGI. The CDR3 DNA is TGTGCCAGCAGTTATAGACAGGGGGATTCACCCCTCCACTTT. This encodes CASSYRQGDSPLHF.